The clone carrying this TCR beta chain was picked up a small number of times. Its antigen is not identified. This specimen belongs to a study of T cell repertoires in cytomegalovirus infection. V lost 2 bases, J lost 10 bases, and 8 bases stayed unmatched. Germline V CDR1 and CDR2: SGHTA, FQGTGA. The CDR3 spans 14 residues. TCRdb reprocessed the reads via MiXCR and lists one record per CDR3 protein. The sample includes about 220,000 distinct CDR3 sequences, roughly two fifths seen only once; the top ten take around 60%. This specimen was CD8+ T cells from cultured PBMCs, taken from culture after CMV antigen stimulation. The receptor comes from a human donor in good health (CMV status not recorded). Some clones in this sample may be carry-over from other donors' samples. The rearrangement joins TRBV7-3 to TRBJ2-3; 8 positions match TRBD2. CDR3 loop: CASSLFGGEQAQYF. The CDR3 coding sequence is TGTGCCAGCAGCTTATTCGGGGGGGAGCAAGCGCAGTATTTT.